This is a list of T cell receptor beta chains from one sample in a study of CD8 T cells in Susac syndrome. TCRdb re-analysed the immunoSEQ multiplex PCR reads in MiXCR, keeping a single row per CDR3 protein. The table includes 90,000 to 150,000 distinct CDR3 sequences, just under 95% detected once. Specimen: CD8+ T cells from PBMCs. Every receptor here comes from a human donor in good health. The CDR3 runs from the conserved cysteine through the conserved F or W.

v_gene	len	j_gene	CDR3aa
TRBV3-1	15	TRBJ2-7	CASSRGGGDIYEQYF
TRBV5-4	15	TRBJ1-2	CASSLVSHRGYGYTF
TRBV4-1	16	TRBJ2-2	CASSQSSERLTGELFF
TRBV24-1	14	TRBJ1-5	CATTPDRLNQPQHF
TRBV7-9	18	TRBJ2-7	CASSASTGLPRSSYKQYF
TRBV5-1	19	TRBJ1-2	CASSLDGRVALANPDGYTF
TRBV18	15	TRBJ1-1	CASSQNGQGQTEAFF
TRBV20-1	14	TRBJ1-1	CSARDPGQGAEAFF
TRBV7-9	14	TRBJ2-5	CASSFSRGTDSQYF
TRBV20-1	17	TRBJ2-4	CSARVFLTAGTSNIQYF
TRBV29-1	12	TRBJ1-2	CSVVAGLYGYTF
TRBV29-1	15	TRBJ2-7	CSVAESRTGGAEQYF
TRBV6-2/TRBV6-3	14	TRBJ2-7	CASILTSGPYEQYF
TRBV19	14	TRBJ1-5	CATQTANSNQPQHF
TRBV14	17	TRBJ2-5	CASSQVPSWGRQETQYF
TRBV9	15	TRBJ1-6	CASSVGLDRDTPLHF
TRBV9	15	TRBJ2-2	CASSPRTGNTGELFF
TRBV2	17	TRBJ2-7	CASSEMAGSELFYEQYF
TRBV13	11	TRBJ1-3	CASSRGDTIYF
TRBV14	14	TRBJ2-5	CASSERPPGGTQYF
TRBV5-6	14	TRBJ2-3	CASSLGTEQGTQYF
TRBV5-1	16	TRBJ1-1	CASSGWEQGMNTEAFF
TRBV30	14	TRBJ1-6	CAWNGENLNSPLHF
TRBV29-1	14	TRBJ2-7	CSAGVGQGADEQYF
TRBV2	15	TRBJ1-1	CASSRGGQGPYEAFF
TRBV15	14	TRBJ2-5	CATSKRQGGETQYF
TRBV4-3	13	TRBJ2-7	CASSQQREGEQYF
TRBV6-6	14	TRBJ1-5	CASGQDGGNQPQHF
TRBV7-9	14	TRBJ2-7	CASSYSELADEQYF
TRBV20-1	12	TRBJ2-5	CSAVREAETQYF
TRBV14	15	TRBJ2-1	CASSQASGGPREQFF
TRBV3-1	14	TRBJ1-5	CASSQAGNNQPQHF
TRBV18	13	TRBJ2-5	CASSPPNGPPRYF
TRBV4-2	12	TRBJ2-1	CASSQDRQSPFF
TRBV29-1	14	TRBJ1-4	CSVLPGTGNEKLFF
TRBV29-1	11	TRBJ2-7	CSAVREYEQYF
TRBV29-1	12	TRBJ1-1	CSVGTGVLRGFF
TRBV29-1	17	TRBJ2-2	CSVDASLAGSAAGELFF
TRBV5-1	13	TRBJ1-6	CASSPGTSPALHF
TRBV27	13	TRBJ2-2	CASSYRNTGELFF
TRBV13	15	TRBJ2-5	CASSLAFRMQETQYF
TRBV7-2	16	TRBJ1-2	CASSRRGASPNYGYTF
TRBV6-8	13	TRBJ2-2	CASSPGEGGRLFF
TRBV20-1	11	TRBJ1-5	CSARAGMPQHF
TRBV5-6	16	TRBJ1-5	CASSPYGSGRNQPQHF
TRBV6-6	16	TRBJ1-3	CASSYSEKTPGNTIYF
TRBV30	10	TRBJ1-2	CASTGGGYTF
TRBV5-4	14	TRBJ2-3	CASSSRQGADTQYF
TRBV7-2	12	TRBJ2-1	CASTTSHNEQFF
TRBV6-2/TRBV6-3	17	TRBJ2-5	CASSYLLPIGTQETQYF
TRBV4-3	15	TRBJ1-2	CASSQSGISNYGYTF
TRBV19	15	TRBJ2-2	CASSSGPVGTGELFF
TRBV27	15	TRBJ2-7	CASRPGPLFSYEQYF
TRBV2	13	TRBJ2-3	CASSDSVGDTQYF
TRBV7-2	18	TRBJ2-6	CASSRLAGGPSGANVLTF